The following is a T cell receptor beta chain sequence with its context. Its antigen is not yet known. Base qualities are not at hand, and no much larger clone is one base apart. This entry is derived from a study of T-cell reconstitution after alpha-beta-depleted transplantation in children (dated by TCRdb to about 2016). Turning to the overall study: The study quantitatively tracked T-cell immune reconstitution after TCRalphabeta/CD19-depleted allogeneic hematopoietic cell transplantation in children using TCR repertoire profiling.

The intended sense of this specimen's time point label: day 60 (about 2 months) after transplantation. The sample's treatment or condition label is to be understood as: allogeneic hematopoietic cell transplantation with graft depleted of TCRalphabeta T cells and CD19 B cells. TCRalphabeta/CD19-depleted allogeneic hematopoietic cell grafts were given to the transplant recipients, all of whom were children. The CDR3 starts with the cysteine, ends with the phenylalanine, and has 16 residues. This entry keeps only the CDR3 DNA: 48 bases, framed from base 1. From a lookup of the germline V gene, CDR1 and CDR2 are SGHVS and FQNEAQ. V and J are trimmed by 3 bases and 4 bases, and the gene matches miss 4 bases of the junction. Library preparation was by PCR. The run used an Illumina HiSeq 2500. TCR libraries were prepared with molecular barcoding, using unique molecular identifiers to normalize TCRbeta repertoire quantification. The public sequencing data were trimmed at Q25 with fastp and processed into clonotypes with MiXCR by TCRdb, which kept only in-frame beta chains. Rows are unified per CDR3 protein, each entry keeping the most common DNA and genes. The sample profile shows around 52,000 distinct CDR3 sequences; 5.5% to 7.5% of them were found once. About 33% of the sample is held by the ten biggest clonotypes.

General findings and caveats noted by the study authors: Apparently early alphabetaT-cell count recovery about two months after transplant reportedly relied on only several hundred rapidly expanded clones derived from non-depleted graft cells. The frequencies of hyperexpanded clones fell over the following months, and after one year, T-cell counts and TCRbeta diversity were mostly attributed to newly produced T cells. The high TCRbeta diversity at day 60 in some patients was ascribed to recipient T cells and intrathymic progenitors that had survived conditioning.

Here the sequenced sample was PBMCs, mostly from graft donor cells, taken 60 days after TCRalphabeta/CD19-depleted stem cell transplant. This TCR came from a female patient under 10 years old who had a stem cell transplant for aplastic anemia, so the T cells may come from the graft donor. Here the chain combines TRBV7-8 and TRBJ2-1; TRBD2 agrees with 12 junctional bases. The CDR3 region reads CASSFPGTSGYNEQFF. The base sequence is TGTGCCAGCAGCTTTCCCGGGACTAGCGGGTACAATGAGCAGTTCTTC. The CDR3, completed at both ends by the reference TRBV7-8 and TRBJ2-1 genes, gives the full variable domain GAGVSQSPRYKVAKRGQDVALRCDPISGHVSLFWYQQALGQGPEFLTYFQNEAQLDKSGLPSDRFFAERPEGSVSTLKIQRTQQEDSAVYLCASSFPGTSGYNEQFFGPGTRLTVL.